The 22 T cell receptor beta chains in this list originate from one sample, sequenced in a study of CD4 T cells in relation to SARS-CoV-2 and coronaviruses. Method: immunoSEQ multiplex PCR; TCRdb's copy keeps in-frame clones and lacks some. The table shows 35,000 to 40,000 clones, with more than 60% occurring only once. These receptors lack a known antigen. Sequencing input: memory CD4+ T cells from PBMCs, cultured in vitro. Receptor source: an adult with COVID-19.

This clone was seen just once. This chain connects TRBV28 to TRBJ2-7, with D perhaps TRBD2 (5 bases). Germline-derived CDR1 and CDR2 are MDHEN and SYDVKM. The CDR3 spans 14 residues. V lost 3 bases and J 0 bases, leaving 9 bases between the germline ends. This chain's CDR3 is CASSLTTLSYEQYF. The CDR3 DNA is TGTGCCAGCAGTTTGACTACACTCTCCTACGAGCAGTACTTC.

This clone occurred a few times. The CDR3 is CASSAVLSAGELFF. In nucleotides, the CDR3 is TGTGCCAGCAGCGCCGTTCTGTCGGCCGGGGAGCTGTTTTTT. This chain uses TRBV9 with TRBJ2-2; the D is unclear. V was shortened by 3 bases and J by 6 bases, with 12 bases between the two germline ends. Per the germline V gene, CDR1 is SGDLS and CDR2 is YYNGEE. The CDR3 has 14 amino acids.

The gene calls are TRBV10-2 and TRBJ1-1; D uncertain. Trimming cost V 7 bases and J 1 base, with 10 bases left between them. Per germline, CDR1 WSHSY and CDR2 SAAADI. The CDR3 runs 13 residues. The CDR3 DNA is TGCGCCAGCAATCCCCGGTCGAACACTGAAGCTTTCTTT. It yields the protein CASNPRSNTEAFF.

The chain combines TRBV9 with TRBJ1-1; D is ambiguous. The V and J ends lost 0 bases and 2 bases respectively, with 8 bases between them. The CDR3 consists of 14 residues. CDR1 is SGDLS, CDR2 YYNGEE, per germline. CDR3 sequence reads: CASSVDSINTEAFF. In DNA form, the CDR3 reads TGTGCCAGCAGCGTAGATTCGATAAACACTGAAGCTTTCTTT.

About this clone itself: The junction shows a germline mismatch at one end, possibly a read error. The J gene is TRBJ2-3, the V gene TRBV7-7, with D tentatively TRBD2 (6 bases). Germline-derived CDR1 and CDR2 are SSHAT and FNYEAQ (reference sequence). This CDR3 is 15 amino acids long. The CDR3 region has the DNA TGTGCTAGCAGCCAGCGGGCGACGGGTGCAGATACGCAGTATTTT. Protein sequence: CASSQRATGADTQYF.

J is TRBJ1-2 and V is TRBV7-8; D is undetermined. CDR1 and CDR2 from the germline V gene are SGHVS and FQNEAQ. The CDR3 is 15 amino acids. V was trimmed by 1 base and J by 0 bases, leaving 9 bases between them. The CDR3 DNA sequence: TGTGCCAGCAGCTTAGTAGACCGAGCTAACTATGGCTACACCTTC. Its protein product is CASSLVDRANYGYTF.

The V and J genes are TRBV5-1 and TRBJ2-7; TRBD2 aligns across 12 bases. This CDR3 is built from 15 residues. The J segment lost 5 bases and the V segment lost 4 bases, leaving 7 bases of the junction unmatched. Germline CDR1 is SGHRS and CDR2 is YFSETQ. CDR3 in amino acids: CASSPRLAGENEQYF. CDR3 nucleotides: TGCGCCAGCAGCCCGAGACTAGCGGGAGAAAACGAGCAGTACTTC.

The chain joins TRBV20-1 to TRBJ1-2, with D hard to call. Germline CDR1 DFQATT, CDR2 SNEGSKA (reference sequence). V was pared by 6 bases and J by 4 bases, with 3 bases between. CDR3 length: 9 amino acids. The CDR3 coding sequence is TGCAGTGCCCCCTATGGCTACACCTTC. Translated: CSAPYGYTF.

The chain carries TRBV27 and TRBJ1-3; tentative D call: TRBD1 (6 bases). Trimming removed 6 bases from V and 0 bases from J, with 9 bases in between. This CDR3 is 14 amino acids long. The germline V gene has CDR1 MNHEY and CDR2 SMNVEV (reference sequence). This CDR3 reads CASRGASSGNTIYF. Here the CDR3 DNA reads TGTGCCAGCAGGGGGGCGAGCTCTGGAAACACCATATATTTT.

In its sample, this clone was seen a few times. The rearrangement joins TRBV7-9 to TRBJ1-1; D is uncertain. Germline-derived CDR1 and CDR2 are SEHNR and FQNEAQ (reference sequence). The ends were cut back, 4 bases at V and 10 bases at J, with 16 bases in the middle. The length of the CDR3 is 13 residues. CDR3 in DNA: TGTGCCAGCAGCTCCCCCTCGGGAGGACTAGCTTTCTTT. This translates into CASSSPSGGLAFF.

The chain couples TRBV30 to TRBJ2-5, with 7 bases matching TRBD1. The trim removed 2 bases at V and 1 base at J, leaving 7 bases unmatched. The CDR3 extends over 15 amino acids. Germline CDR1 is GTSNPN and CDR2 is SVGIG (reference sequence). CDR3: CAWSRGTAAQETQYF. Written as DNA, the CDR3 is TGTGCCTGGAGTAGAGGGACAGCAGCCCAAGAGACCCAGTACTTC. The full variable domain, its missing parts supplied by reference TRBV30 and TRBJ2-5, is SQTIHQWPATLVQPVGSPLSLECTVEGTSNPNLYWYRQAAGRGLQLLFYSVGIGQISSEVPQNLSASRPQDRQFILSSKKLLLSDSGFYLCAWSRGTAAQETQYFGPGTRLLVL.

The chain combines TRBV6-6 with TRBJ2-7; no clear D. The CDR3 has 13 amino acids. The V end lost 5 bases, the J end lost 0 bases, and 8 bases lay between the germline ends. Germline CDR1 and CDR2: MNHNY and SVGAGI (reference sequence). Written as DNA, the CDR3 is TGTGCCAGCAGTCAGACCACCTCCTACGAGCAGTACTTC. Amino acids: CASSQTTSYEQYF.

This chain connects TRBV11-2 to TRBJ2-5; D is possibly TRBD1 (6 bases). There are 17 residues in the CDR3. Germline CDR1 is SGHAT and CDR2 is FQNNGV. Trimming removed 4 bases from V and 1 base from J, with 19 bases in between. In DNA form, the CDR3 reads TGTGCCAGCAGCTCGAGGCCCCGCAGGGGTCCCCAAGAGACCCAGTACTTC. Amino acids: CASSSRPRRGPQETQYF.

The chain is built from TRBV30 and TRBJ1-3; D remains ambiguous. The V end lost 3 bases, the J end lost 3 bases, and 18 bases lay between the germline ends. The germline V gene has CDR1 GTSNPN and CDR2 SVGIG (reference sequence). The CDR3 spans 16 residues. In nucleotides, the CDR3 is TGTGCCTGGAGCCTCATGGGGAGGGAAGATGGAAACACCATATATTTT. This translates into CAWSLMGREDGNTIYF. Drawing the rest from reference TRBV30 and TRBJ1-3, the complete variable domain is SQTIHQWPATLVQPVGSPLSLECTVEGTSNPNLYWYRQAAGRGLQLLFYSVGIGQISSEVPQNLSASRPQDRQFILSSKKLLLSDSGFYLCAWSLMGREDGNTIYFGEGSWLTVV.

This clone was recorded once. The J gene is TRBJ2-1, the V gene TRBV16; D might be TRBD1 or TRBD2, each matching 5 bases. Germline V gene sequence: CDR1 KGHSY, CDR2 FQNENV. This CDR3 contains 12 residues. V shed 1 base and J shed 14 bases, with 12 bases lying between them. The CDR3 DNA follows: TGTGCCAGCAGCCAATTCTTGGGGACGGAGTTCTTC. Residues: CASSQFLGTEFF.

This CDR3 is CASGKPTDKETQYF. CDR3 DNA: TGTGCCAGCGGGAAACCGACAGATAAAGAGACCCAGTACTTC. This chain connects TRBV5-6 to TRBJ2-5; D may be TRBD1 (5 bases). The ends were cut back, 7 bases at V and 3 bases at J, with 16 bases in the middle. The CDR3 is 14 residues long. From germline, CDR1 is SGHDT and CDR2 YYEEEE.

V and J are TRBV11-2 and TRBJ2-1, with 14 positions matching TRBD2. Trimming removed 2 bases from V and 9 bases from J; junction bases left unmatched: 9. Germline CDR1 is SGHAT and CDR2 is FQNNGV. The CDR3 length is 17 residues. The CDR3 DNA follows: TGTGCCAGCAGCTTAATAGGGACTAGCGGGAGTGTGGTTGAGCAGTTCTTC. This translates into CASSLIGTSGSVVEQFF. Together with reference TRBV11-2 and TRBJ2-1, the CDR3 gives the full variable domain: EAGVAQSPRYKIIEKRQSVAFWCNPISGHATLYWYQQILGQGPKLLIQFQNNGVVDDSQLPKDRFSAERLKGVDSTLKIQPAKLEDSAVYLCASSLIGTSGSVVEQFFGPGTRLTVL.

The chain employs TRBV3-1 (or the pseudogene TRBV3-2) and TRBJ2-7, with TRBD1 matching over 7 bases. The V segment lost 4 bases and the J segment 6 bases; nucleotides outside the gene matches: 0. The CDR3 runs to 11 residues. The germline CDR1 and CDR2 sequences are LGHDT and YNNKEL (reference sequence). The CDR3 here is CASSRTGEQYF. Here the CDR3 DNA reads TGTGCCAGCAGCCGGACAGGCGAGCAGTACTTC.

This sequence joins TRBV10-2 and TRBJ2-1, with no clear D. Germline lookup yields CDR1 WSHSY and CDR2 SAAADI. The CDR3 spans 14 residues. Trimming took 7 bases from V and 0 from J, leaving 10 bases between them. CDR3 amino acids: CASTASNSYNEQFF. As DNA, the CDR3 is TGCGCCAGCACCGCTAGTAACTCCTACAATGAGCAGTTCTTC.

The CDR3 is CASSLLRGSSYEQYF. DNA for the CDR3: TGTGCCAGCAGCTTATTGCGGGGAAGCTCCTACGAGCAGTACTTC. This rearrangement joins TRBV3-1 (or the pseudogene TRBV3-2) to TRBJ2-7; D perhaps matches TRBD2 (6 bases). This CDR3 comprises 15 residues. V lost 5 bases to trimming and J lost 0 bases, with 14 bases between them. Germline V gene data show CDR1 as LGHDT and CDR2 as YNNKEL (reference sequence).

The chain combines TRBV24-1 with TRBJ2-1, with TRBD2 matching 11 bases. This CDR3 contains 18 residues. Per the germline V gene, CDR1 is KGHDR and CDR2 is SFDVKD. The V and J ends lost 4 bases and 6 bases, in that order; junction bases with no gene match: 13. The CDR3 loop is CATSEPSLTSGRGNEQFF. The CDR3 region has the DNA TGTGCCACCAGTGAACCCTCCCTCACTAGCGGGAGAGGCAATGAGCAGTTCTTC.

The chain has TRBV13 and TRBJ1-1; TRBD1 might be the D (5 bases). V gave up 7 bases and J gave up 4 bases, with 16 bases separating them. Germline-derived CDR1 and CDR2 are PRHDT and FYEKMQ (reference sequence). This CDR3 contains 14 residues. The CDR3: CASNKWGGSTEAFF. The CDR3 DNA follows: TGTGCCAGCAACAAGTGGGGGGGGAGCACTGAAGCTTTCTTT.